These 19 T cell receptor beta chains came from one sample sequenced in a study of high-grade serous ovarian cancer treatment subgroups. Tumor samples were obtained before definitive surgery or chemotherapy. Here immunoSEQ multiplex PCR was the method, and the copy in TCRdb shows in-frame clones only, minus some. The sample lists some 27,000 clones, under 90% occurring once. Input material: tumor tissue. The receptors derive from a human donor with high-grade serous ovarian cancer.

The rearrangement joins TRBV2 to TRBJ1-1, with D hard to call. This CDR3 is built from 12 residues. V lost 4 bases to trimming and J lost 1 base, with 4 bases between them. Germline values: CDR1 SNHLY, CDR2 FYNNEI. CDR3: CASSVGNTEAFF. The CDR3 DNA sequence: TGTGCCAGCAGTGTGGGGAACACTGAAGCTTTCTTT.

This clone turned up a few times. The chain has TRBV7-2 and TRBJ1-1; no clear D gene. The CDR3 is made up of 14 amino acids. The germline V gene has CDR1 SGHTA and CDR2 FQGNSA. Trimming removed 3 bases at V and 0 bases at J, with 8 bases between. Here the CDR3 reads CASSFGTMNTEAFF. CDR3 sequence (DNA): TGTGCCAGCAGCTTCGGAACGATGAACACTGAAGCTTTCTTT. The entire variable domain, with the rest obtained from reference TRBV7-2 and TRBJ1-1, is as follows: GAGVSQSPSNKVTEKGKDVELRCDPISGHTALYWYRQSLGQGLEFLIYFQGNSAPDKSGLPSDRFSAERTGGSVSTLTIQRTQQEDSAVYLCASSFGTMNTEAFFGQGTRLTVV.

This chain links TRBV9 with TRBJ2-2, with D tentatively TRBD2 (6 bases). Looked up from germline, CDR1 is SGDLS and CDR2 is YYNGEE. V shed 4 bases and J shed 0 bases, with 19 bases lying between them. The CDR3 consists of 18 residues. CDR3: CASSTHMGGPANTGELFF. The CDR3 DNA is TGTGCCAGCAGCACGCACATGGGGGGACCTGCGAACACCGGGGAGCTGTTTTTT.

J is TRBJ2-4 and V is TRBV2, with D possibly being TRBD1 (5 bases). Germline CDR1 reads SNHLY; CDR2 reads FYNNEI. The CDR3 totals 14 residues. With 4 bases removed from V and 0 bases from J, the gap between germline ends came to 7 bases. Written as DNA, the CDR3 is TGTGCCAGCAGTGTACAGGTAGCCAAAAACATTCAGTACTTC. Translated: CASSVQVAKNIQYF.

V usage is TRBV6-6 and J usage is TRBJ2-7; D tentatively reads TRBD1 or TRBD2 (5 bases each). The V gene lost 7 bases and the J gene lost 2 bases, with 12 bases spanning the gap. Germline V CDR1 and CDR2: MNHNY, SVGAGI (reference sequence). The CDR3 length is 13 residues. CDR3 nucleotides: TGTGCCAGCATGAGGGGTCACCCCTACGAGCAGTACTTC. Translating gives CASMRGHPYEQYF.

V gene TRBV7-9 combines with J gene TRBJ2-3, with 10 positions matching TRBD2. From germline, CDR1 is SEHNR and CDR2 FQNEAQ (reference sequence). This CDR3 has 15 residues. J gave up 1 base and V 3 bases, and 1 base lay outside the gene matches. Here the CDR3 DNA reads TGTGCCAGCAGCTTTGGACTAGCGGGCACAGATACGCAGTATTTT. Protein product: CASSFGLAGTDTQYF.

The V call is TRBV2, the J call TRBJ2-3, with D perhaps TRBD2 (6 bases). The V end was cut by 6 bases, the J end by 4 bases, with 14 bases between. Germline V CDR1 and CDR2: SNHLY, FYNNEI. This CDR3 region has 14 residues. The CDR3 sequence is CASSRLVSADTQYF. The CDR3 bases are TGTGCCAGCAGCCGACTAGTTTCTGCAGATACGCAGTATTTT.

The V and J genes are TRBV6-5 and TRBJ1-1; D is unresolved. Deletions cut 8 bases from V and 7 bases from J, with 8 bases between. Germline lookup yields CDR1 MNHEY and CDR2 SVGAGI. This CDR3 spans 10 amino acids. The CDR3 spells CASGRVEAFF. CDR3 nucleotide sequence: TGTGCCAGCGGAAGGGTTGAAGCTTTCTTT.

CDR3 DNA: TGTGCCAGCAGTGGAGGACTAGCGGGCTACGAGCAGTACTTC. Its translation: CASSGGLAGYEQYF. This sequence joins TRBV28 and TRBJ2-7; TRBD2 matches 11 bases. The length of the CDR3 is 14 residues. Germline CDR1 and CDR2: MDHEN and SYDVKM. The V segment lost 5 bases and the J segment 3 bases; nucleotides outside the gene matches: 3.

The rearrangement joins TRBV6-6 to TRBJ1-5; perhaps TRBD1 as D (5 bases). Germline CDR1 MNHNY, CDR2 SVGAGI (reference sequence). The ends were cut back, 7 bases at V and 4 bases at J, with 20 bases in the middle. CDR3 length: 16 amino acids. In DNA, the CDR3 is TGTGCCAGCACCAACTTCGGGGCAGGACTAAATCAGCCCCAGCATTTT. Amino acid sequence: CASTNFGAGLNQPQHF.

The rearrangement links TRBV6-1 to TRBJ2-6, with D hard to call. Per germline, CDR1 MNHNS and CDR2 SASEGT. Trimming shortened V by 2 bases and J by 4 bases, and 6 bases separated the two germline ends. The CDR3 has 14 amino acids. The DNA for the CDR3 is TGTGCCAGCAGTGAACAAAGAGGGGCCAACGTCCTGACTTTC. It codes for CASSEQRGANVLTF.

This chain joins TRBV5-4 and TRBJ2-3; 12 nucleotides agree with TRBD2. This CDR3 has 14 amino acids. CDR1 SGHNT and CDR2 YYREEE come from the germline V gene (reference sequence). The V and J ends lost 1 base and 8 bases, in that order; junction bases with no gene match: 2. Written as DNA, the CDR3 is TGTGCCAGCAGCTTGTCGACTAGCGGGAGTACGCAGTATTTT. Protein: CASSLSTSGSTQYF.

The V and J genes are TRBV18 and TRBJ2-1; D not resolved. V was cut by 3 bases and J by 7 bases, with 10 bases left in between. CDR3 length equals 13 residues. Germline CDR1 reads KGHSH; CDR2 reads LQKENI. CDR3 region: CASSPEGKNEQFF. CDR3 bases: TGTGCCAGCTCACCGGAAGGGAAGAATGAGCAGTTCTTC.

This chain joins TRBV7-2 and TRBJ2-5; TRBD2 aligns across 9 bases. The CDR3 length is 14 residues. V was pared by 3 bases and J by 5 bases, with 4 bases of the junction left unmatched. Germline assignment: CDR1 SGHTA and CDR2 FQGNSA. The CDR3 region is CASSFSGRRETQYF. Here the CDR3 DNA reads TGTGCCAGCAGCTTTAGCGGGAGACGGGAGACCCAGTACTTC.

The chain links TRBV29-1 to TRBJ2-1; 8 nucleotides match TRBD2. The CDR3 loop spans 16 amino acids. The V gene's germline CDR1 is SQVTM and CDR2 ANQGSEA. V was pared by 5 bases and J by 8 bases, with 17 bases of the junction left unmatched. The chain's CDR3 is CSVPTSAGGLSDEQFF. Here the CDR3 DNA reads TGCAGCGTTCCAACTTCGGCGGGAGGTCTTTCGGATGAGCAGTTCTTC.

The chain couples TRBV6-5 to TRBJ1-4; D gene unclear. The V end lost 5 bases, the J end lost 6 bases, and 13 bases lay between the germline ends. Per the germline V gene, CDR1 is MNHEY and CDR2 is SVGAGI. This CDR3 has 14 residues. CDR3 DNA sequence: TGTGCCAGCAGTGCGGCAGGATGGGATGAAAAACTGTTTTTT. It is translated as CASSAAGWDEKLFF.

V usage is TRBV28 and J usage is TRBJ1-1; D is unclear. The CDR3 sequence is 13 residues long. Trimming shortened V by 3 bases and J by 3 bases, and 8 bases separated the two germline ends. Looked up from germline, CDR1 is MDHEN and CDR2 is SYDVKM. The CDR3 DNA reads as TGTGCCAGCAGTTTTGACGGATACACTGAAGCTTTCTTT. Translated, it gives CASSFDGYTEAFF. Full variable domain (outside the CDR3, taken from reference TRBV28 and TRBJ1-1): DVKVTQSSRYLVKRTGEKVFLECVQDMDHENMFWYRQDPGLGLRLIYFSYDVKMKEKGDIPEGYSVSREKKERFSLILESASTNQTSMYLCASSFDGYTEAFFGQGTRLTVV.

The J gene is TRBJ2-4, the V gene TRBV5-1; TRBD1 aligns across 7 bases. The CDR3 has 15 residues. Per the germline V gene, CDR1 is SGHRS and CDR2 is YFSETQ. V dropped 3 bases and J dropped 3; count of bases not matched to a gene: 6. This CDR3 reads CASSSEGALKNIQYF. In DNA, the CDR3 is TGCGCCAGCAGCTCCGAGGGGGCCCTCAAAAACATTCAGTACTTC. Combining the CDR3 with reference TRBV5-1 and TRBJ2-4 gives the whole variable domain KAGVTQTPRYLIKTRGQQVTLSCSPISGHRSVSWYQQTPGQGLQFLFEYFSETQRNKGNFPGRFSGRQFSNSRSEMNVSTLELGDSALYLCASSSEGALKNIQYFGAGTRLSVL.

This chain uses TRBV5-4 with TRBJ2-3, with D tentatively TRBD1 or TRBD2 (5 bases each). The CDR3 runs to 15 residues. Trimming removed 4 bases at V and 1 base at J, with 13 bases between. Germline CDR1 reads SGHNT; CDR2 reads YYREEE (reference sequence). The CDR3, as DNA: TGTGCCAGCAGCGACCCTAGGGACCGCACAGATACGCAGTATTTT. This sequence encodes CASSDPRDRTDTQYF.